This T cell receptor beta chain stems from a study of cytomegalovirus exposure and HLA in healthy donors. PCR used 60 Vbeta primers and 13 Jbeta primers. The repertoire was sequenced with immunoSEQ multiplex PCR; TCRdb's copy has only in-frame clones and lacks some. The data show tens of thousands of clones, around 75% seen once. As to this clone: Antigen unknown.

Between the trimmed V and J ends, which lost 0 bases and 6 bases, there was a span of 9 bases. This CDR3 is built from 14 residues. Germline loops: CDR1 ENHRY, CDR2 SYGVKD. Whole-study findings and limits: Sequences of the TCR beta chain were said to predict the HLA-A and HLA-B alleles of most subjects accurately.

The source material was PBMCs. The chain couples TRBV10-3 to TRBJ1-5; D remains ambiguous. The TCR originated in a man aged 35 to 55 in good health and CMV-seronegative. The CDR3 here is CAISESNFGQPQHF. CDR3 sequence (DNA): TGTGCCATCAGTGAGTCGAATTTCGGTCAGCCCCAGCATTTT.